The rows below give T cell receptor beta chains drawn from one sample of a study of OX40 agonist ivuxolimab in advanced cancers. Measured with immunoSEQ multiplex PCR; TCRdb has only the in-frame clones, and not every one. Among tens of thousands of clones listed, 65% to 90% were seen once. The sample was CD4+ or CD8+ T cells sorted from blood, taken in a trial of the OX40 agonist ivuxolimab. The receptors here all came from an adult with an advanced solid tumor such as melanoma, head and neck, liver or kidney cancer. Both conserved end residues are trimmed from each CDR3.

v_gene: TRBV18; j_gene: TRBJ2-6; CDR3aa: ASSPEHGANVLT
v_gene: TRBV4-2; j_gene: TRBJ1-1; CDR3aa: ASSLGTMNTEAF
v_gene: TRBV19; j_gene: TRBJ2-1; CDR3aa: ASSSNRRGLVYEQF
v_gene: TRBV28; j_gene: TRBJ2-1; CDR3aa: ASSPSGQGYNEQF
v_gene: TRBV2; j_gene: TRBJ2-2; CDR3aa: ASRLIGTGTWRDTGELF
v_gene: TRBV19; j_gene: TRBJ1-6; CDR3aa: ASSATRDSSSYNSPLH
v_gene: TRBV25-1; j_gene: TRBJ1-1; CDR3aa: ASSVQGRTEAF
v_gene: TRBV10-3; j_gene: TRBJ2-3; CDR3aa: AIKPVDTRSQY
v_gene: TRBV7-8; j_gene: TRBJ2-2; CDR3aa: ASSLGRGNTGELF
v_gene: TRBV6-1; j_gene: TRBJ2-4; CDR3aa: ASSEVQTGIAKNIQY
v_gene: TRBV14; j_gene: TRBJ1-2; CDR3aa: ASSQDRGARGYT
v_gene: TRBV2; j_gene: TRBJ2-7; CDR3aa: ASSSAGGPVEQY
v_gene: TRBV18; j_gene: TRBJ2-7; CDR3aa: ASSRGGTNYEQY
v_gene: TRBV6-6; j_gene: TRBJ1-5; CDR3aa: ASSYSTGGLPQPQH
v_gene: TRBV5-1; j_gene: TRBJ1-1; CDR3aa: ASSLDVQAVSSIAEAF
v_gene: TRBV27; j_gene: TRBJ2-1; CDR3aa: ASSLVPSALSYNEQF
v_gene: TRBV6-5; j_gene: TRBJ2-5; CDR3aa: ASSYTGVRPQETQY
v_gene: TRBV29-1; j_gene: TRBJ2-3; CDR3aa: SAPRGPSDTQY
v_gene: TRBV10-2; j_gene: TRBJ1-5; CDR3aa: ASSERTQPQH
v_gene: TRBV12-5; j_gene: TRBJ2-3; CDR3aa: ASGPGQGATDTQY
v_gene: TRBV11-3; j_gene: TRBJ2-1; CDR3aa: ASSPGLAGNEQF
v_gene: TRBV5-1; j_gene: TRBJ1-1; CDR3aa: ASSLRSSEAF
v_gene: TRBV20-1; j_gene: TRBJ1-6; CDR3aa: RTKSLH
v_gene: TRBV18; j_gene: TRBJ1-6; CDR3aa: ASSPGSQGAPLH
v_gene: TRBV10-1; j_gene: TRBJ2-1; CDR3aa: ATSRTSEGEQF
v_gene: TRBV19; j_gene: TRBJ2-6; CDR3aa: ASSIWAARQTGANVLT
v_gene: TRBV10-3; j_gene: TRBJ1-1; CDR3aa: AIRIDRASEAF
v_gene: TRBV6-4; j_gene: TRBJ1-2; CDR3aa: ASSDPGSGGYT
v_gene: TRBV5-4; j_gene: TRBJ2-5; CDR3aa: ASSQPWGEQETQY
v_gene: TRBV10-3; j_gene: TRBJ2-6; CDR3aa: AINRGDRSSGANVLT
v_gene: TRBV5-6; j_gene: TRBJ1-5; CDR3aa: ASSVTGGAGNQPQH
v_gene: TRBV9; j_gene: TRBJ2-1; CDR3aa: ASSAGLVGMTEQF
v_gene: TRBV6-4; j_gene: TRBJ2-3; CDR3aa: ASKRELEGTDTQY
v_gene: TRBV9; j_gene: TRBJ2-2; CDR3aa: ASGSTGELF
v_gene: TRBV7-9; j_gene: TRBJ2-4; CDR3aa: ASSLGVSVNDRYENIQY
v_gene: TRBV30; j_gene: TRBJ1-6; CDR3aa: AWKPRDRHYNSPLH
v_gene: TRBV5-4; j_gene: TRBJ2-1; CDR3aa: ASSSGLAWDEQF
v_gene: TRBV10-2; j_gene: TRBJ1-5; CDR3aa: ASSESTGPSRSQPQH
v_gene: TRBV28; j_gene: TRBJ2-7; CDR3aa: ASSLSNPSYEQY
v_gene: TRBV27; j_gene: TRBJ2-2; CDR3aa: ASSADRVSTGELF
v_gene: TRBV5-1; j_gene: TRBJ2-5; CDR3aa: ASSLLTSRETQY
v_gene: TRBV7-8; j_gene: TRBJ2-3; CDR3aa: ASSSAGLLTDTQY
v_gene: TRBV5-6; j_gene: TRBJ2-7; CDR3aa: ASSVDLYEQY
v_gene: TRBV6-1; j_gene: TRBJ1-1; CDR3aa: ASRQGAGEAF
v_gene: TRBV6-5; j_gene: TRBJ1-1; CDR3aa: ASSSTTGWSGAF
v_gene: TRBV4-1; j_gene: TRBJ2-2; CDR3aa: ASSSPTSGTGELF
v_gene: TRBV11-2; j_gene: TRBJ1-1; CDR3aa: ASSLDDGRNTEAF
v_gene: TRBV19; j_gene: TRBJ1-1; CDR3aa: ASSIPGQGRAEAF
v_gene: TRBV7-2; j_gene: TRBJ2-3; CDR3aa: ASSFSGSGTDTQY
v_gene: TRBV30; j_gene: TRBJ1-5; CDR3aa: AWTTGGNQPQH
v_gene: TRBV19; j_gene: TRBJ2-1; CDR3aa: ASSIGRNEQF